Listed below are T cell receptor beta chains from one sample, sequenced in a study of CD8+CD57+ T cells in acquired aplastic anemia. TCRdb recomputed calls from the reads with MiXCR, one row per CDR3 protein. The repertoire holds 250,000 to 300,000 distinct CDR3 sequences, around 60% seen once, with approximately 8% in the top ten. The sequencing sample was made of sorted CD4+, CD8+, or CD8+CD57+ T cells (not recorded which) from PBMCs. The receptor source for this set is a human donor with severe aplastic anemia or a healthy control (not recorded which). Each CDR3 is given with its conserved first and last residue. The order of the fields is clone size, D gene, J gene, V gene, CDR3 DNA, CDR3 protein. The D gene is left open where the match is weak. Clone size appears in some rows only: once, few, many, or a class for an expanded clone.

>few|.|TRBJ1-5|TRBV20-1
TGCAGTGCTAGAGGTCCAGGGGTCCATCAGCCCCAGCATTTT
CSARGPGVHQPQHF
>.|.|TRBJ1-2|TRBV7-3
TGTGCCAGCAGCTTAGTGGTAGCGGGTGGCTACACCTTC
CASSLVVAGGYTF
>.|.|TRBJ1-1|TRBV12-3/TRBV12-4
TGTGCCAGCAGACCCCCCCGGAACGAAAAGAACACTGAAGCTTTCTTT
CASRPPRNEKNTEAFF
>.|TRBD1|TRBJ2-7|TRBV14
TGCGCCAGCAAACTGGGGACAGGGCCCTACGAGCAGTACTTC
CASKLGTGPYEQYF
>.|TRBD2|TRBJ2-7|TRBV7-2
TGTGCCAGCAGCTTAGTGCGGGAGTATGGCTTGGGGGGCGAGCAGTACTTC
CASSLVREYGLGGEQYF
>.|TRBD1|TRBJ1-4|TRBV12-3/TRBV12-4
TGTGCCAGTAGGCCCCGACAGGGCGGATCTGAAAAACTGTTTTTT
CASRPRQGGSEKLFF
>few|.|TRBJ2-7|TRBV7-8
TGTGCCAGCACCCTAGACCCACGAGGCTACGAGCAGTACTTC
CASTLDPRGYEQYF
>.|.|TRBJ2-2|TRBV10-3
TGTGCCATCAGTGTTCGGCTTAACGCGAACACCGGGGAGCTGTTTTTT
CAISVRLNANTGELFF
>.|TRBD1|TRBJ2-1|TRBV7-9
TGTGCCAGCAGCTTAGGGGACAGAGACAATGAGCAGTTCTTC
CASSLGDRDNEQFF
>.|TRBD1|TRBJ2-5|TRBV12-3/TRBV12-4
TGTGCCAGCAGTTTAGGGGACAGGCAGACCCAGTACTTC
CASSLGDRQTQYF
>many|.|TRBJ1-1|TRBV14
TGTGCCAGCAGCCATAACAGGGAAAGAGAAGCTTTCTTT
CASSHNREREAFF
>few|TRBD1|TRBJ1-2|TRBV29-1
TGCAGCGTTGGGACAGGGGCCAATGGCTACACCTTC
CSVGTGANGYTF
>.|.|TRBJ1-3|TRBV6-4
TGTGCCAGCCGAGCCGGGTTCGACACCATATATTTT
CASRAGFDTIYF
>once|TRBD1|TRBJ2-3|TRBV2
TGTGCCAGCAGAGCCGGGACAGGGGCCTTTGCAGCGCAGTATTTT
CASRAGTGAFAAQYF
>.|TRBD2|TRBJ2-2|TRBV12-3/TRBV12-4
TGTGCCAGCAGACCGAGCGGGATGAACACCGGGGAGCTGTTTTTT
CASRPSGMNTGELFF
>.|TRBD1|TRBJ2-7|TRBV20-1
TGCAGTGCTAGACAGGGGGCGCCCTACGAGCAGTACTTC
CSARQGAPYEQYF
>.|.|TRBJ2-3|TRBV19
TGTGCCAGTAGTCCAAGGCCTAGCACAGATACGCAGTATTTT
CASSPRPSTDTQYF
>few|.|TRBJ1-1|TRBV29-1
TGCAGCGTTGAAGGACGGGCAGCGGGCACTGAAGCTTTCTTT
CSVEGRAAGTEAFF
>few|TRBD2|TRBJ2-6|TRBV20-1
TGCAGTGTCGGACTAGCTGGCTCTGGGGCCAACGTCCTGACTTTC
CSVGLAGSGANVLTF
>.|TRBD1|TRBJ2-7|TRBV10-3
TGTGCCATCAGTGATCCAGGACAGGGGGGGGTCTACGAGCAGTACTTC
CAISDPGQGGVYEQYF
>.|.|TRBJ1-1|TRBV4-1
TGCGCCAGCAGCCAAGATCTATGGGGCACTGAAGCTTTCTTT
CASSQDLWGTEAFF
>.|.|TRBJ2-5|TRBV10-3
TGTGCCAGCAGTTACAGGGAAGCTACCGGGGAGGAGACCCAGTACTTC
CASSYREATGEETQYF
>many|TRBD2|TRBJ2-7|TRBV12-3/TRBV12-4
TGTGCCAGCAGTCACTCCGGGGGGGGCCCCGTCGAGCAGTACTTC
CASSHSGGGPVEQYF
>.|TRBD2|TRBJ2-3|TRBV2
TGTGCCAGCAGTGAGGGACTAGCGAAAGCATTCCAAACCCCCACAGATACGCAGTATTTT
CASSEGLAKAFQTPTDTQYF
>.|.|TRBJ2-5|TRBV24-1
TGTGCCACCAGTGATTTAGTTGGGGGGGAGACCCAGTACTTC
CATSDLVGGETQYF
>.|.|TRBJ1-5|TRBV2
TGTGCCAGCAGTGAAGAGGCAGGCTACAATCAGCCCCAGCATTTT
CASSEEAGYNQPQHF
>.|TRBD1|TRBJ2-7|TRBV13
TGTGCCAGCAGCTACTTGACAGGGTCCTACGAGCAGTACTTC
CASSYLTGSYEQYF
>.|.|TRBJ1-1|TRBV6-5
TGTGCCAGCAGTTACTCGGAGGGTGGCAACACTGAAGCTTTCTTT
CASSYSEGGNTEAFF